Listed below are T cell receptor beta chains from one sample, sequenced in a study of human versus mouse CDR3 diversity and MHC coevolution. Generated by immunoSEQ multiplex PCR, the TCRdb table keeps only in-frame clones and is missing some. Among roughly 80,000 clones listed, 80% to 95% were seen once. The sequenced material came from naive CD4+ T cells from blood. These receptors all come from a person between 25 and 75 years old in good health. Each CDR3 is given with its conserved first and last residue.

v_gene,CDR3aa
TRBV14,CASSRRVAGGKGEQYF
TRBV14,CASSRGTEITYSYNSPLHF
TRBV5-1,CASSPGQADGELFF
TRBV19,CATSTEGQGSYEQYF
TRBV15,CATSSPGTGEAYEQYF
TRBV10-3,CAIVDRENTEAFF
TRBV11-1,CASSPVGGKNTEAFF
TRBV5-4,CASSLAIGTGFGGQETQYF
TRBV5-1,CASSPDRSNQPQHF
TRBV5-1,CASSLEQPYNEQFF
TRBV6-5,CASSHRGEQYF
TRBV2,CASRDRTLPGLGVSPTDTQYF
TRBV11-2,CASSLRRRLGGPGELFF
TRBV5-6,CASSQPPGNPPYEQYF
TRBV6-5,CASSYSLAGAYEQYF
TRBV5-1,CASRGQGFYEQYF
TRBV7-3,CASSLGDSNYGYTF
TRBV7-7,CASSLALGQGGAETQYF
TRBV27,CASSLSGRYEQYF
TRBV29-1,CSVARGDEKLFF
TRBV21-1,CASSSCRGSSSSYEQYF
TRBV5-1,CASSESGTVGSPLHF
TRBV6-5,CASSWTGQNQPQHF
TRBV29-1,CSGRLAGFVGELFF
TRBV18,CASSPMRQDTGELFF
TRBV20-1,CSAREGPGYTF
TRBV2,CASTTPRKSYEQYF
TRBV7-8,CASSLRLAGGEQFF
TRBV7-9,CASNLLGGTEAFF
TRBV7-2,CASRWGQNTGELFF
TRBV19,CAIAYGGANQPQHF
TRBV4-1,CASSQVPGANEKLFF
TRBV5-8,CASSLAYRYPGYTF
TRBV19,CASSRRGAGGQHTPWNEQFF
TRBV7-9,CASSLDRDPASNTEAFF
TRBV6-4,CASSLTGGDYGYTF
TRBV9,CASSPRPGYEQYF
TRBV6-4,CASSETGVDGYTF
TRBV30,CAWSEQVHQPQHF
TRBV10-3,CAITADPGYGYTF
TRBV5-4,CASSLSAYNEQFF
TRBV7-8,CASSLGTGGLYEQYF
TRBV28,CASSPGQGDQPQHF
TRBV28,CASSLGDRDTEAFF
TRBV2,CASSRLAGVRETQYF
TRBV5-5,CASSPWDRGYEQYF
TRBV30,CAWSRRTNYGYTF
TRBV7-9,CASSLDTGGNTIYF
TRBV9,CASSERAGFSYNEQFF
TRBV5-1,CASSSGTESYEQYF
TRBV21-1,CASSKVRQPYEQYF
TRBV5-1,CASSSRWGQGNTEAFF